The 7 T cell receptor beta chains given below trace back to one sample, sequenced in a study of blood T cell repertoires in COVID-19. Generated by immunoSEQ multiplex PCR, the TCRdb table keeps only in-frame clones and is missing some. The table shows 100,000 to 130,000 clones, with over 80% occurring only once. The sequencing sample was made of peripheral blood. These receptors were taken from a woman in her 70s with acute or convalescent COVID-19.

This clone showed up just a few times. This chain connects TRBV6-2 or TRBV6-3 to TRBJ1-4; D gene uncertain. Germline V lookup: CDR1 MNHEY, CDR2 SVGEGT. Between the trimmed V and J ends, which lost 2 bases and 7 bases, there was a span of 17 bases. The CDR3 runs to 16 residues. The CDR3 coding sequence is TGTGCCAGCAGTTACGAGCCGGGAGCCGCTAGTGAAAAACTGTTTTTT. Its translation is CASSYEPGAASEKLFF.

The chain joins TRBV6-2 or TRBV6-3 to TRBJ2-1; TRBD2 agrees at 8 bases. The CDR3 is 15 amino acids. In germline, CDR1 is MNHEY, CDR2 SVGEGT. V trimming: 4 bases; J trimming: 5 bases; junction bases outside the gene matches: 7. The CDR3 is CASSSGGAGNNEQFF. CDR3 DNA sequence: TGTGCCAGCAGTTCCGGGGGGGCTGGAAACAATGAGCAGTTCTTC.

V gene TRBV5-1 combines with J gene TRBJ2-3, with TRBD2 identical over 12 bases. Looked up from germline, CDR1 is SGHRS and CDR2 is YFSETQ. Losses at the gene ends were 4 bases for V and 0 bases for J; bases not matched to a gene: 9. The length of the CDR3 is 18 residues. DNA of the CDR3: TGCGCCAGCAGCGTATCCGGGACTAGCGGGTCTAGCACAGATACGCAGTATTTT. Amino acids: CASSVSGTSGSSTDTQYF.

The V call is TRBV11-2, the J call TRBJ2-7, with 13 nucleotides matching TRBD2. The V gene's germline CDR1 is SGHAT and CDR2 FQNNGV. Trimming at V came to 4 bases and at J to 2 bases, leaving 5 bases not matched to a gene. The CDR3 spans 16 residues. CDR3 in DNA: TGTGCCAGCAGCTATATAACTAGCGGGAGGGCCTACGAGCAGTACTTC. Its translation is CASSYITSGRAYEQYF.

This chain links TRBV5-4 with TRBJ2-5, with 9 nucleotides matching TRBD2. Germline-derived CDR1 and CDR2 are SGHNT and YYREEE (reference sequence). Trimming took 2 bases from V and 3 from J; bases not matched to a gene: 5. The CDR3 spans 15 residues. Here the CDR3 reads CASSFSSGTKETQYF. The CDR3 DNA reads TGTGCCAGCAGCTTTTCTAGCGGGACGAAAGAGACCCAGTACTTC.

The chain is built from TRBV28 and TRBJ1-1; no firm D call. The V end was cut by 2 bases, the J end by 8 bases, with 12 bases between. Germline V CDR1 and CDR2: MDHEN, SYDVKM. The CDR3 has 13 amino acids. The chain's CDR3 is CASSLGWQREAFF. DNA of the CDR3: TGTGCCAGCAGTTTAGGTTGGCAGCGGGAAGCTTTCTTT.

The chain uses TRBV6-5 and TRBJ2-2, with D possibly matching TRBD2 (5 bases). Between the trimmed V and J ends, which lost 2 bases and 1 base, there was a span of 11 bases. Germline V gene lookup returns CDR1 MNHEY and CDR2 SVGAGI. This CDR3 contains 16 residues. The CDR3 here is CASSYPGRENTGELFF. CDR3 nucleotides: TGTGCCAGCAGTTACCCCGGACGGGAGAACACCGGGGAGCTGTTTTTT.